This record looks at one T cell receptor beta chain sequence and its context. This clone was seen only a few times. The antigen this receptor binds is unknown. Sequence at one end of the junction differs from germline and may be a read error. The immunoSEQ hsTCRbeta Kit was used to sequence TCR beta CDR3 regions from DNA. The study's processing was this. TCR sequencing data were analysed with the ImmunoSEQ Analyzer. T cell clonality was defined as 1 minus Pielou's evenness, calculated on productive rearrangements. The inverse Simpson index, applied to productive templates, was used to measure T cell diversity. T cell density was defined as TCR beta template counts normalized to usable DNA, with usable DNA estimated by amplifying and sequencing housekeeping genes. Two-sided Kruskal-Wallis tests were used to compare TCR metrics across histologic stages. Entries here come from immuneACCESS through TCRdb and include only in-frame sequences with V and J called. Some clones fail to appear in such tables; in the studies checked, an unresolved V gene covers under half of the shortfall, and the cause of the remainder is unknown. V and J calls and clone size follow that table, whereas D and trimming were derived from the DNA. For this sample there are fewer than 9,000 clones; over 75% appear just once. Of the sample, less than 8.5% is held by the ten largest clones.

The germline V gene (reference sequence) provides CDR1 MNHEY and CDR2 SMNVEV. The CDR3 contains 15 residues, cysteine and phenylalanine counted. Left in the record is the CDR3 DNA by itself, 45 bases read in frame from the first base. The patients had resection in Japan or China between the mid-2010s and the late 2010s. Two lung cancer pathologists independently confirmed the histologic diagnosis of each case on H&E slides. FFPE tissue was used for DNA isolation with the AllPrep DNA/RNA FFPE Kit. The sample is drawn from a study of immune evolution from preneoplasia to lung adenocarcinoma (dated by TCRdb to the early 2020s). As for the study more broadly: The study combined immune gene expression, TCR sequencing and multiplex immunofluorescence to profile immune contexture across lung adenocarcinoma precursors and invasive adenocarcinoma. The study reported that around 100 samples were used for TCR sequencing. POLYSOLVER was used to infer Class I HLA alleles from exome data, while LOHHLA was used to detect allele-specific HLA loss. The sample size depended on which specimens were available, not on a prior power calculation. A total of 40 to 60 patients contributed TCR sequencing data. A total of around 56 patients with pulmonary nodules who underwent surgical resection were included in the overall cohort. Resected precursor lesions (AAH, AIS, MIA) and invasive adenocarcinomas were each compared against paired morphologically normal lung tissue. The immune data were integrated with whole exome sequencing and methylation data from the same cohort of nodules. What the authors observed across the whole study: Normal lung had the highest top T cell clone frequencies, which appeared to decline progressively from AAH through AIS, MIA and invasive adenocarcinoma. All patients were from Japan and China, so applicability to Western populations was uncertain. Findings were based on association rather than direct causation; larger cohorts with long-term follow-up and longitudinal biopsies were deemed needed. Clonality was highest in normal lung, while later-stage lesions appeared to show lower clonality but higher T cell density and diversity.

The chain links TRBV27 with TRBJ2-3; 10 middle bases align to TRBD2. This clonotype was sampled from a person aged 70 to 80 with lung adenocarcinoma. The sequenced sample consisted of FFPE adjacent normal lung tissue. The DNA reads TGTGCCAGCAGTTATCTAGCGGGGGCCACAAATACGCAGTATTTT. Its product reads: CASSYLAGATNTQYF.